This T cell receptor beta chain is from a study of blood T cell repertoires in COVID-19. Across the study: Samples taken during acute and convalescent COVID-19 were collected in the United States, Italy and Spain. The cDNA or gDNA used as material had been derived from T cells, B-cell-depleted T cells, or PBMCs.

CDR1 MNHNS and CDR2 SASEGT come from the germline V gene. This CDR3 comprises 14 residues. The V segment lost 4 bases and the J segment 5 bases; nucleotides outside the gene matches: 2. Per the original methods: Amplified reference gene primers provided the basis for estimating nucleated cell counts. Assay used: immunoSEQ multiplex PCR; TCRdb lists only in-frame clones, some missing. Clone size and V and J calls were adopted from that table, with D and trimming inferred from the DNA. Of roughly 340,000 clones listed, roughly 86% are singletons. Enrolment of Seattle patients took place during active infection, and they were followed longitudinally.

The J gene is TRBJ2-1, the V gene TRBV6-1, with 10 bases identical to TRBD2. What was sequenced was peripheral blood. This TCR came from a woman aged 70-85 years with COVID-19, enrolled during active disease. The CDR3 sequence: CASSGAGGNNEQFF. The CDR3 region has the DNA TGTGCCAGCAGTGGAGCGGGGGGGAACAATGAGCAGTTCTTC.